The sequence of this T cell receptor (beta chain) was determined in a study of blood T cell repertoires in COVID-19. For the study at large: Specimens from acute and convalescent COVID-19 originated in the United States, Italy and Spain. T cells, B-cell-depleted T cells, or PBMCs supplied cDNA or gDNA.

This clone has more than one count but fewer than ten. Germline V gene data show CDR1 as SGHAT and CDR2 as FQNNGV. Trimming at V came to 4 bases and at J to 4 bases, leaving 7 bases not matched to a gene. This CDR3 is 15 amino acids long. In the source study's methods: For nucleated cells, counts were estimated from reference gene primer amplification. Clones were sequenced by immunoSEQ multiplex PCR, and TCRdb holds only the in-frame ones, with some missing. V, J and clone size reflect that table, while D and trimming were determined from the DNA. The sample lists 90,000 to 120,000 clones, less than 90% occurring once.

Material for sequencing was peripheral blood. This receptor was identified in a human donor in a cohort sampled during active COVID-19. The V and J genes are TRBV11-2 and TRBJ1-5, with 7 positions matching TRBD1. CDR3 residues: CASSSTDRMNQPQHF. CDR3 bases: TGTGCCAGCAGCTCCACGGACAGGATGAATCAGCCCCAGCATTTT.